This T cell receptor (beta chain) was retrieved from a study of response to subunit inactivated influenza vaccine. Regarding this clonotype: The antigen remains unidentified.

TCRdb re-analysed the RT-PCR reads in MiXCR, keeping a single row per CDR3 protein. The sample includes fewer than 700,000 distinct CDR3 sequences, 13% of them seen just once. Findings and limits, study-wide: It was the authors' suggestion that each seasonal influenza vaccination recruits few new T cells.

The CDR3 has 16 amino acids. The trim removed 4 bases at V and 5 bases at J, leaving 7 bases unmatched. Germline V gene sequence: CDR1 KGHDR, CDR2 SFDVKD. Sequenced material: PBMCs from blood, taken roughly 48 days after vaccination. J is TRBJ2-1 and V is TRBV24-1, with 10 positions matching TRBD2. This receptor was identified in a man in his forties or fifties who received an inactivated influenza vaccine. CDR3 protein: CATSDPSSGSNNEQFF. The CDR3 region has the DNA TGTGCCACCAGTGACCCCTCTAGCGGGAGCAACAATGAGCAGTTCTTC.